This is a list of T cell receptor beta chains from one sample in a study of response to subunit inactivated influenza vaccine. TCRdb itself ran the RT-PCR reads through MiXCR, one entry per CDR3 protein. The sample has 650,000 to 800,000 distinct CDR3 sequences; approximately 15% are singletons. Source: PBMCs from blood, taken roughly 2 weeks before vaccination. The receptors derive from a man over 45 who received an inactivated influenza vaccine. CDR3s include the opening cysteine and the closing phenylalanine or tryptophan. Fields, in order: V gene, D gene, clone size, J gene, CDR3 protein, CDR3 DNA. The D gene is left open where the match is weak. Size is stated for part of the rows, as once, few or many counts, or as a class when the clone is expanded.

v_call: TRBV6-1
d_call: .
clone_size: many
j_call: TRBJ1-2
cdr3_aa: CASSGIGTLYGYTF
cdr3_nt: TGTGCCAGCAGTGGAATCGGGACGCTTTATGGCTACACCTTC

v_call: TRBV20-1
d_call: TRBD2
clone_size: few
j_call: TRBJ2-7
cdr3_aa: CSARDSARTSDTYEQYF
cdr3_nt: TGCAGTGCTAGAGACTCTGCGCGGACTAGCGACACCTACGAGCAGTACTTC

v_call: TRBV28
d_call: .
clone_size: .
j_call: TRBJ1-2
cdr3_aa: CAVDKASEYGYTF
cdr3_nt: TGTGCCGTCGATAAGGCGTCGGAGTATGGCTACACCTTC

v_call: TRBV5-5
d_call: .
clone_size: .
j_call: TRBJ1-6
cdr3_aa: CASSLEGTDSPLHF
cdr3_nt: TGTGCCAGCAGCTTGGAAGGGACCGATTCACCCCTCCACTTT

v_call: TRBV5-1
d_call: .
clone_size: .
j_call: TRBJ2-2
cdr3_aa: CASSLAGDPTTGELFF
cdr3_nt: TGCGCCAGCAGCTTGGCAGGGGACCCCACCACCGGGGAGCTGTTTTTT

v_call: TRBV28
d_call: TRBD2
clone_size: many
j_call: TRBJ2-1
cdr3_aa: CASSPRGGRAYNEQFF
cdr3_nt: TGTGCCAGCAGTCCCCGTGGCGGGAGGGCCTACAATGAGCAGTTCTTC

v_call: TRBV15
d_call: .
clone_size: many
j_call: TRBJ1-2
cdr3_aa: CATSRDRHYGYTF
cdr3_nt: TGTGCCACCAGCAGAGATAGACACTATGGCTACACCTTC

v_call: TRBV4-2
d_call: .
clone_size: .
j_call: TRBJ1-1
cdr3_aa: CASSETSLTEAFF
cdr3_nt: TGTGCCAGCAGCGAGACCAGTCTTACTGAAGCTTTCTTT

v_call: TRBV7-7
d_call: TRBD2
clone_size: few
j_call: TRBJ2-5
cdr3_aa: CASSPGGGLETQYF
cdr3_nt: TGTGCCAGCAGCCCCGGGGGGGGCTTGGAGACCCAGTACTTC

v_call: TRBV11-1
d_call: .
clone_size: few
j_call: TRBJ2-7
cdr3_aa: CASSQRTPTYEQYF
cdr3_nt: TGTGCCAGCAGCCAGAGGACTCCAACCTACGAGCAGTACTTC

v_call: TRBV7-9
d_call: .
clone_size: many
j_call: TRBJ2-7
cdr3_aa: CASSLGVVEQYF
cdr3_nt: TGTGCCAGCAGCTTAGGGGTGGTCGAGCAGTACTTC

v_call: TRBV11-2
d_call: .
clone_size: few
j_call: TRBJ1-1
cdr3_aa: CASSERVGNTEAFF
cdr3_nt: TGTGCCAGCAGCGAGCGCGTCGGGAACACTGAAGCTTTCTTT

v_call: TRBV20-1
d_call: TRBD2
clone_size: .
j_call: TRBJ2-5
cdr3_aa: CSATSRSGNLETQYF
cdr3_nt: TGCAGTGCAACAAGCCGTAGCGGGAACCTAGAGACCCAGTACTTC

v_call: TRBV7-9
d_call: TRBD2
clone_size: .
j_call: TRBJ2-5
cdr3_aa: CASSPSGGDVAETQYF
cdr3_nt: TGTGCCAGCAGTCCGAGCGGGGGGGATGTTGCAGAGACCCAGTACTTC

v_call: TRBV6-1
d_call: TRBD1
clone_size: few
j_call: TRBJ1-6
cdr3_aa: CASRLRTGVNSPLHF
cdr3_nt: TGTGCCAGCAGGCTTCGGACAGGGGTCAATTCACCCCTCCACTTT

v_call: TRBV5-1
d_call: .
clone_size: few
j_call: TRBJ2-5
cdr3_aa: CASSLMKGGETQYF
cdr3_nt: TGCGCCAGCAGCTTAATGAAGGGAGGAGAGACCCAGTACTTC

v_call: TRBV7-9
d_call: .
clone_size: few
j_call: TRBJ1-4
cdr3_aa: CASSQGAGSREKLFF
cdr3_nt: TGTGCCAGCAGCCAAGGGGCCGGCTCGCGGGAAAAACTGTTTTTT

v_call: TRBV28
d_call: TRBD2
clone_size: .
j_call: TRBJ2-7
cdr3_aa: CASSFTSGSATYEQYF
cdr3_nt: TGTGCCAGCAGTTTTACTAGCGGGAGCGCCACCTACGAGCAGTACTTC

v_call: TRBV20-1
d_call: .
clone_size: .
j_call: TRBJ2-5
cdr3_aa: CSARTGPGVGTQYF
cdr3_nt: TGCAGTGCTAGAACAGGGCCAGGAGTAGGGACCCAGTACTTC

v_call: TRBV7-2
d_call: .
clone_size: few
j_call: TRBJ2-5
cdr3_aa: CASSSELGLALQETQYF
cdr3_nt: TGTGCCAGCAGCTCCGAGTTGGGGCTCGCACTTCAAGAGACCCAGTACTTC

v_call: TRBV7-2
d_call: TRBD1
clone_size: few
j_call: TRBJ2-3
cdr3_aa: CASRRDRGADTQYF
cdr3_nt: TGTGCCAGCAGAAGGGACAGGGGAGCAGATACGCAGTATTTT

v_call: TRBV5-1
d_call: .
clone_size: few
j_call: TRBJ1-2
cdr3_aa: CASSLQGSEGYTF
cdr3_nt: TGCGCCAGCAGCTTGCAGGGATCGGAGGGCTACACCTTC

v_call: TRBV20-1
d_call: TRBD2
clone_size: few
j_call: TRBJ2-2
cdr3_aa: CSARSSGGLTGELFF
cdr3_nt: TGCAGTGCTAGGTCCAGCGGGGGCCTCACCGGGGAGCTGTTTTTT

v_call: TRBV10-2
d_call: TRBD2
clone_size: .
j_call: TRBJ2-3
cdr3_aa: CASSTGLANALYTDTQYF
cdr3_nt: TGCGCCAGCAGCACGGGACTAGCGAACGCATTATACACAGATACGCAGTATTTT

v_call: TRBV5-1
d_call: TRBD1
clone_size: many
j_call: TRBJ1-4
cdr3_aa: CASSQGQGPSNEKLFF
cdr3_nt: TGCGCCAGCAGCCAGGGACAGGGGCCTTCTAATGAAAAACTGTTTTTT

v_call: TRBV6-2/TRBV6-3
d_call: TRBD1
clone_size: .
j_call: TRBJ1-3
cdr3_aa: CASIPMGQTGNTIYF
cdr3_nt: TGTGCCAGCATCCCGATGGGACAGACTGGAAACACCATATATTTT

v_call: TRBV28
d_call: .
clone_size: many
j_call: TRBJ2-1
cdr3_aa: CASSDSLQVFGFF
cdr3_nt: TGTGCCAGCAGTGACTCCCTCCAAGTCTTTGGGTTCTTC

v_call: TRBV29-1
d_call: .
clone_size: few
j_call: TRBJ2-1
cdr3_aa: CSVYGGSAASSYNEQFF
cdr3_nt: TGCAGCGTTTATGGAGGTAGCGCGGCCAGCTCCTACAATGAGCAGTTCTTC

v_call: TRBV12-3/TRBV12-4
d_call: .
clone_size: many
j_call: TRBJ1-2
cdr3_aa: CASSFAAGGGGYYGYTF
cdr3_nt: TGTGCCAGCAGTTTTGCGGCGGGTGGGGGGGGATACTATGGCTACACCTTC